Given below is one T cell receptor beta chain in context. The source of the sample is a study of blood T cell repertoires in COVID-19. Profiling relied on immunoSEQ multiplex PCR, and the TCRdb table lists in-frame clones only, not all of them. Of about 120,000 clones listed, 85% to 90% are singletons. The origin of this receptor is a man between 60 and 70 years old with acute or convalescent COVID-19. The sample was peripheral blood.

The CDR3: CASRDPGGNTEAFF. The CDR3, as DNA: TGTGCCAGCAGAGACCCAGGGGGAAACACTGAAGCTTTCTTT. V gene TRBV25-1 combines with J gene TRBJ1-1; 7 bases line up with TRBD1. Germline V gene lookup returns CDR1 MGHDK and CDR2 SYGVNS. The CDR3 contains 14 residues. The ends lost 6 bases at V and 2 bases at J; junction bases unmatched: 6.